These T cell receptor beta chains were read from a single sample in a study of blood T cell repertoires in COVID-19. Data came from immunoSEQ multiplex PCR; TCRdb stores just in-frame clones and leaves some out. The table records approximately 490,000 clones, about nine tenths of them present only once. The source material was PBMCs or T cells enriched from blood (not recorded which). Receptors originate from a woman aged 18-30 years who had recovered from COVID-19. Both conserved end residues are part of each CDR3. Each record gives: clone size, V gene, J gene, CDR3 length, D gene, CDR3 protein, CDR3 DNA. D genes are given only for firm matches. Some rows have no size entry. The others give once, few or many, or a class for an expanded clone.

.	TRBV5-5	TRBJ1-4	14	.	CASSLILINEKLFF	TGTGCCAGCAGCTTGATACTGATTAATGAAAAACTGTTTTTT
.	TRBV6-1	TRBJ2-5	14	TRBD2	CASSEKRTSEAQYF	TGTGCCAGCAGTGAAAAGAGGACTAGTGAGGCCCAGTACTTC
.	TRBV30	TRBJ2-1	18	.	CAWSVGRFGRGTYNEQFF	TGTGCCTGGAGTGTAGGGCGATTCGGTAGGGGGACCTACAATGAGCAGTTCTTC
.	TRBV5-1	TRBJ2-7	15	.	CASSDPRHTAYEQYF	TGCGCCAGCAGCGACCCCAGACATACAGCCTACGAGCAGTACTTC
.	TRBV10-3	TRBJ1-3	15	TRBD1	CAISGTGYSGNTIYF	TGTGCCATCAGTGGGACAGGGTACTCTGGAAACACCATATATTTT
.	TRBV29-1	TRBJ1-1	16	TRBD1	CSVEPGDRGQVSEAFF	TGCAGCGTTGAACCGGGGGACAGGGGGCAAGTAAGTGAAGCTTTCTTT
.	TRBV10-3	TRBJ2-3	16	TRBD1	CAISDSPGQSTDTQYF	TGTGCCATCAGTGACTCCCCGGGACAGAGTACAGATACGCAGTATTTT
.	TRBV27	TRBJ2-1	16	.	CASSPIDGEPYNEQFF	TGTGCCAGCAGTCCGATAGACGGAGAACCCTACAATGAGCAGTTCTTC
.	TRBV28	TRBJ1-1	13	TRBD1	CASSLRDREGAFF	TGTGCCAGCAGTCTCAGGGACAGGGAGGGAGCTTTCTTT
.	TRBV4-1	TRBJ1-5	18	TRBD1	CASSQDVRGLGPNQPQHF	TGCGCCAGCAGCCAAGATGTAAGGGGGCTAGGACCCAATCAGCCCCAGCATTTT
.	TRBV6-2/TRBV6-3	TRBJ1-3	14	.	CASSLGLPGNTIYF	TGTGCCAGCAGTCTGGGACTGCCCGGAAACACCATATATTTT
.	TRBV5-5	TRBJ1-1	13	.	CASSLDRNTEAFF	TGTGCCAGCAGCTTGGACAGGAACACTGAAGCTTTCTTT
.	TRBV19	TRBJ1-5	13	.	CASRVSINQPQHF	TGTGCCTCCAGGGTCTCTATCAATCAGCCCCAGCATTTT
.	TRBV4-1	TRBJ1-5	19	.	CASSQETGQGLWPREPQHF	TGCGCCAGCAGCCAAGAGACGGGACAAGGGCTCTGGCCACGAGAGCCCCAGCATTTT
.	TRBV10-1	TRBJ2-1	15	.	CASSESTGLGNEQFF	TGCGCCAGCAGTGAGTCGACAGGCTTGGGCAATGAGCAGTTCTTC
.	TRBV27	TRBJ1-5	15	.	CASSLVKGPNQPQHF	TGTGCCAGCAGTTTGGTCAAGGGGCCCAATCAGCCCCAGCATTTT
.	TRBV4-2	TRBJ2-3	14	TRBD1	CASSQRTGLDTQYF	TGTGCCAGCAGCCAAAGGACAGGCTTGGATACGCAGTATTTT
.	TRBV27	TRBJ1-1	14	.	CASRTSLGDTEAFF	TGTGCCAGCAGGACTTCTCTAGGGGACACTGAAGCTTTCTTT
once	TRBV27	TRBJ2-6	14	.	CASSFHRGANVLTF	TGTGCCAGCAGTTTCCACAGGGGGGCCAACGTCCTGACTTTC
.	TRBV12-3/TRBV12-4	TRBJ2-2	11	.	CASSFAGELFF	TGTGCCAGCAGTTTCGCCGGGGAGCTGTTTTTT
.	TRBV2	TRBJ1-6	13	.	CASSESEVPPLHF	TGTGCCAGCAGTGAAAGCGAGGTACCCCCCCTCCACTTT
.	TRBV5-1	TRBJ2-2	15	TRBD1	CASSPGQSNTGELFF	TGCGCCAGCAGTCCGGGACAGTCGAACACCGGGGAGCTGTTTTTT
.	TRBV7-2	TRBJ1-2	14	.	CASSLDGRQSGYTF	TGTGCCAGCAGCTTAGATGGGCGACAGTCTGGCTACACCTTC
.	TRBV7-2	TRBJ1-4	14	TRBD1	CASSLGTVNEKLFF	TGTGCCAGCAGCCTCGGGACAGTAAATGAAAAACTGTTTTTT
.	TRBV7-9	TRBJ2-3	16	.	CASSLGWTAITDTQYF	TGTGCCAGCAGCTTGGGGTGGACAGCCATCACAGATACGCAGTATTTT
.	TRBV5-6	TRBJ1-1	16	.	CASSLELGGAGTEAFF	TGTGCCAGCAGCTTGGAATTGGGCGGGGCGGGGACTGAAGCTTTCTTT
few	TRBV2	TRBJ2-3	15	TRBD2	CASSGASGDLDTQYF	TGTGCCAGCAGTGGGGCTAGCGGGGATCTGGATACGCAGTATTTT
.	TRBV3-1/TRBV3-2	TRBJ2-3	14	.	CASSPPRARDTQYF	TGTGCCAGCAGCCCACCCAGGGCTAGAGATACGCAGTATTTT
.	TRBV4-1	TRBJ1-2	17	TRBD1	CASSQEGRGATGQGYTF	TGCGCCAGCAGCCAAGAAGGCCGAGGGGCGACGGGACAGGGCTACACCTTC
.	TRBV4-1	TRBJ2-5	16	TRBD2	CASSHESGGARETQYF	TGCGCCAGCAGCCACGAAAGCGGGGGGGCCAGAGAGACCCAGTACTTC
.	TRBV5-1	TRBJ1-2	13	.	CASSSDSNYGYTF	TGCGCCAGCAGCTCAGACTCTAACTATGGCTACACCTTC
.	TRBV28	TRBJ1-1	14	.	CASSLSMQRTEAFF	TGTGCCAGCAGTTTATCAATGCAGCGCACTGAAGCTTTCTTT
.	TRBV19	TRBJ1-1	13	.	CASSSSGGAEAFF	TGTGCCAGTAGTAGTTCGGGGGGGGCTGAAGCTTTCTTT
.	TRBV9	TRBJ2-7	15	TRBD1	CASSDSGQGNHEQYF	TGTGCCAGCAGTGACTCGGGACAGGGGAACCACGAGCAGTACTTC
.	TRBV2	TRBJ1-6	16	TRBD1	CASRGGTGERDSPLHF	TGTGCCAGCAGGGGGGGGACAGGCGAAAGGGATTCACCCCTCCACTTT
.	TRBV5-1	TRBJ2-7	15	TRBD1	CASRLLQQGFYEQYF	TGCGCCAGCAGACTCCTCCAACAGGGGTTCTACGAGCAGTACTTC
.	TRBV5-1	TRBJ1-2	13	.	CASSPDRLYGYTF	TGCGCCAGCAGCCCTGACAGGCTCTATGGCTACACCTTC
.	TRBV28	TRBJ1-5	14	.	CASSPGLVSQPQHF	TGTGCCAGCAGTCCAGGTTTGGTCAGCCAGCCCCAGCATTTT
few	TRBV19	TRBJ1-5	12	TRBD1	CASSRGDQPQHF	TGTGCCAGCAGCAGGGGGGATCAGCCCCAGCATTTT